These 19 T cell receptor beta chains originate from one sample sequenced in a study of T cell repertoires in cytomegalovirus infection. TCRdb re-derived calls from the reads in MiXCR, one entry per CDR3 protein. Of under 300,000 distinct CDR3 sequences listed, more than 15% are singletons. The sequenced material came from CD8+ T cells from PBMCs. These receptors came from a human donor in good health (CMV status not recorded). Some clones in this sample may be carry-over from other donors' samples.

V gene TRBV20-1 combines with J gene TRBJ2-2; D gene unclear. Germline loops: CDR1 DFQATT, CDR2 SNEGSKA (reference sequence). Trimming removed 0 bases at V and 6 bases at J, with 5 bases between. The CDR3 spans 12 residues. The CDR3, as DNA: TGCAGTGCTAGAGACAGTTCCGGGGAGCTGTTTTTT. Its protein is CSARDSSGELFF.

The gene calls are TRBV6-1 and TRBJ2-3; D gene unclear. CDR3 length: 16 residues. V was pared by 2 bases and J by 0 bases, with 12 bases between. The germline V gene encodes CDR1 MNHNS and CDR2 SASEGT. The CDR3: CASSEILGHSTDTQYF. The CDR3 coding sequence is TGTGCCAGCAGTGAAATTCTCGGGCACAGCACAGATACGCAGTATTTT.

The table lists this clonotype with many counts. The genes are TRBV4-3 and TRBJ2-7; D possibly corresponds to TRBD1 (6 bases). Germline values: CDR1 LGHNA, CDR2 YSLEER. Trimming pared 1 base from V and 2 bases from J, leaving 9 bases between. The CDR3 spans 14 residues. The CDR3 nucleotides read TGCGCCAGCAGCCAAGGAAGGGGGACCTACGAGCAGTACTTC. The encoded protein is CASSQGRGTYEQYF.

This sequence joins TRBV28 and TRBJ2-7; no reliable D call. Germline V CDR1 and CDR2: MDHEN, SYDVKM. V was shortened by 3 bases and J by 4 bases, with 13 bases between the two germline ends. The CDR3 loop spans 14 amino acids. The CDR3 protein is CASSLVIERYEQYF. The DNA of the CDR3 is TGTGCCAGCAGTTTGGTAATAGAAAGGTACGAGCAGTACTTC.

This clonotype was detected a few times. This chain links TRBV28 with TRBJ1-6; possibly TRBD1 for D (5 bases). There are 14 residues in the CDR3. The V and J ends lost 3 bases and 13 bases respectively, with 16 bases between them. Germline loops: CDR1 MDHEN, CDR2 SYDVKM. The CDR3 spells CASSLAGTWAPLHF. Here the CDR3 DNA reads TGTGCCAGCAGTTTGGCCGGGACGTGGGCGCCCCTCCACTTT. Using reference TRBV28 and TRBJ1-6 for the parts outside the CDR3, the full variable domain is DVKVTQSSRYLVKRTGEKVFLECVQDMDHENMFWYRQDPGLGLRLIYFSYDVKMKEKGDIPEGYSVSREKKERFSLILESASTNQTSMYLCASSLAGTWAPLHFGNGTRLTVT.

This clonotype was counted ten times or more. The genes are TRBV7-8 and TRBJ1-5; D is uncertain. Deletions cut 2 bases from V and 0 bases from J, with 11 bases between. The germline V gene encodes CDR1 SGHVS and CDR2 FQNEAQ. CDR3 length: 16 amino acids. Written as DNA, the CDR3 is TGTGCCAGCAGCTTATCTAGCGGATATAGCAATCAGCCCCAGCATTTT. Translation: CASSLSSGYSNQPQHF.

The rearrangement links TRBV4-1 to TRBJ2-7; TRBD1 matches 11 bases. This CDR3 spans 16 amino acids. The germline V gene encodes CDR1 MGHRA and CDR2 YSYEKL. V was clipped by 0 bases and J by 6 bases; unmatched bases: 7. The CDR3: CASSQEAPGTGGEQYF. CDR3 DNA: TGCGCCAGCAGCCAAGAAGCCCCCGGGACAGGGGGCGAGCAGTACTTC.

V and J are TRBV5-6 and TRBJ2-7; D is unresolved. The germline V gene encodes CDR1 SGHDT and CDR2 YYEEEE. This CDR3 is built from 14 residues. Trimming shortened V by 4 bases and J by 4 bases, and 15 bases separated the two germline ends. In nucleotides, the CDR3 is TGTGCCAGCAGCACCAGCCCTGTTATTTACGAGCAGTACTTC. It codes for CASSTSPVIYEQYF.

The CDR3 DNA sequence: TGTGCCAGCAGTTTCCCACGGACAGGGTCTCGCCACGAGCAGTACTTC. This codes for CASSFPRTGSRHEQYF. This chain joins TRBV28 and TRBJ2-7; 8 bases agree with TRBD1. Trimming took 3 bases from V and 5 from J; bases not matched to a gene: 12. CDR3 length equals 16 residues. Looked up from germline, CDR1 is MDHEN and CDR2 is SYDVKM.

Comment on this clonotype: One end of the junction fails to match germline, which may point to a read error. The rearrangement uses TRBV10-3 and TRBJ2-1, with a weak D call TRBD2 (5 bases). Germline assignment: CDR1 ENHRY and CDR2 SYGVKD. This CDR3 region has 17 residues. CDR3 in DNA: TGTGCCATCAGTGAGCGATGGGAGTTAAGCTCCTACAATAAGCAGTTCTTC. This encodes CAISERWELSSYNKQFF.

This clonotype has only a few counts. The V and J genes are TRBV20-1 and TRBJ1-1; TRBD1 agrees at 7 bases. The CDR3 consists of 15 residues. CDR1 DFQATT and CDR2 SNEGSKA come from the germline V gene (reference sequence). After removal of 3 bases from V and 0 bases from J, the junction contained 7 bases not matched to a gene. The CDR3 sequence is CSASSSGGLNTEAFF. CDR3 DNA sequence: TGCAGTGCTAGTTCATCAGGGGGTCTGAACACTGAAGCTTTCTTT.

V is TRBV15 and J is TRBJ2-2; D is ambiguous. The CDR3 loop spans 13 amino acids. CDR1 LNHNV and CDR2 YYDKDF come from the germline V gene (reference sequence). V was pared by 8 bases and J by 2 bases, with 9 bases between. This chain's CDR3 is CATLDQNTGELFF. Written as DNA, the CDR3 is TGTGCCACCTTGGACCAAAACACCGGGGAGCTGTTTTTT.

At least ten counts were recorded for this clonotype. The chain is built from TRBV7-8 and TRBJ1-2, with TRBD1 as a possible D gene (6 bases). Germline V gene lookup returns CDR1 SGHVS and CDR2 FQNEAQ. This CDR3 has 15 residues. V lost 1 base, J lost 6 bases, and 15 bases lay in between. The CDR3 DNA reads as TGTGCCAGCAGCTTAGGGACAGCGTACTCGGATGGCTACACCTTC. Its translation: CASSLGTAYSDGYTF.

This sequence joins TRBV20-1 and TRBJ2-1; 7 nucleotides line up with TRBD1. The germline V gene encodes CDR1 DFQATT and CDR2 SNEGSKA (reference sequence). The CDR3 is 14 amino acids. The V gene end was trimmed by 5 bases and the J gene end by 5 bases; junction bases not matched to a gene: 9. The CDR3: CSAVHYRGDNEQFF. CDR3 coding DNA: TGCAGTGCTGTCCATTACAGGGGCGACAATGAGCAGTTCTTC.

Comment on this clonotype: A much more abundant neighbour one base away suggests this may be a read error. The V and J genes are TRBV11-2 and TRBJ1-2; D unclear. The CDR3 is 15 amino acids. The germline V gene has CDR1 SGHAT and CDR2 FQNNGV. V was trimmed by 2 bases and J by 5 bases, leaving 15 bases between them. The CDR3: CASSLLFASPYGYTF. The CDR3 DNA is TGTGCCAGCAGCTTATTGTTCGCGTCTCCTTATGGCTACACCTTC.

This clonotype was recorded a few times. This sequence joins TRBV7-8 and TRBJ1-5, with D hard to call. This CDR3 comprises 14 residues. V gave up 2 bases and J gave up 5 bases, with 10 bases separating them. Germline values: CDR1 SGHVS, CDR2 FQNEAQ. CDR3 region: CASSLLSEYQPQHF. The CDR3, as DNA: TGTGCCAGCAGCTTACTTTCCGAGTATCAGCCCCAGCATTTT.

Ten or more counts support this clonotype. V and J are TRBV28 and TRBJ2-2; D may be TRBD1 or TRBD2 (5 bases each). Germline V gene sequence: CDR1 MDHEN, CDR2 SYDVKM. V lost 3 bases to trimming and J lost 4 bases, with 9 bases between them. The CDR3 covers 14 residues. The CDR3 protein is CASSFVGGTGELFF. The CDR3 coding sequence is TGTGCCAGCAGTTTTGTTGGGGGCACCGGGGAGCTGTTTTTT.

This clonotype was seen more than once but under ten times. The chain employs TRBV7-8 and TRBJ1-2; D remains ambiguous. The V gene lost 1 base and the J gene lost 2 bases, with 8 bases spanning the gap. The CDR3 has 14 residues. The germline V gene encodes CDR1 SGHVS and CDR2 FQNEAQ. The chain's CDR3 is CASSLGSLNYGYTF. The CDR3, as DNA: TGTGCCAGCAGCTTAGGGAGTCTCAACTATGGCTACACCTTC.

At least ten counts were recorded for this clonotype. The rearrangement links TRBV28 to TRBJ2-2; D gene ambiguous. V was clipped by 6 bases and J by 3 bases, with 8 bases between them. Germline-derived CDR1 and CDR2 are MDHEN and SYDVKM. The CDR3 length is 13 residues. The CDR3 DNA follows: TGTGCCAGCAGATTGACCTACACCGGGGAGCTGTTTTTT. Amino acid sequence: CASRLTYTGELFF.